This T cell receptor (beta chain) came from a study of blood T cell repertoires in COVID-19. For the study at large: There were acute and convalescent COVID-19 samples, and they came from the United States, Italy and Spain. Sample material is recorded as cDNA or gDNA derived from T cells, B-cell-depleted T cells, or PBMCs.

Original analysis: Amplification with reference gene primers provided the estimates of nucleated cell counts. Sequenced by immunoSEQ multiplex PCR; TCRdb stores in-frame clones only, minus some. Clone size and the V and J calls come from that table; the DNA yielded D and trimming. The data hold about 400,000 clones, with more than 75% observed a single time. The germline gives CDR1 MNHNY, CDR2 SVGAGI (reference sequence). The CDR3 covers 12 residues. The V gene lost 6 bases and the J gene lost 6 bases, with 9 bases spanning the gap. The source of this sequence is a human donor in a cohort sampled during active COVID-19. This chain uses TRBV6-6 with TRBJ1-5, with no clear D. Sequenced: peripheral blood. The CDR3 region has the DNA TGTGCCAGCAGGCCGGTTGGTCAGCCCCAGCATTTT. It specifies CASRPVGQPQHF.